The clone carrying this T cell receptor (beta chain) has a single count. Its antigen is unidentified. TCRdb keeps only in-frame clones here, not all; method: immunoSEQ multiplex PCR. The sample yields 91,000 or so clones, around 86% seen once. This CDR3 region has 15 residues. Germline V lookup: CDR1 SGHTA, CDR2 FQGTGA. J lost 0 bases, V lost 6 bases, and 4 bases had no gene match. This record belongs to a study of OX40 agonist ivuxolimab in advanced cancers. Study summary: Clinicians treated patients with ivuxolimab, an agonistic anti-OX40 (CD134) antibody. Participants averaged roughly 57 years of age (range roughly 23 to 85) and were 82.7% male. Patients achieving partial responses numbered three: one hepatocellular carcinoma case and two cutaneous melanoma cases. Notes on the study in general: Partial responders receiving 0.1-3.0 mg/kg showed among the lowest clonal expansion.

The receptor comes from an adult with an advanced solid tumor such as melanoma, head and neck, liver or kidney cancer. The chain is built from TRBV7-3 and TRBJ2-1, with TRBD2 identical over 8 bases. Sample: CD4+ or CD8+ T cells sorted from blood, taken in a trial of the OX40 agonist ivuxolimab. The CDR3 reads CASSTGTSSYNEQFF. DNA for the CDR3: TGTGCCAGCAGTACCGGGACTAGCTCCTACAATGAGCAGTTCTTC.